These 32 T cell receptor beta chains originate from one sample sequenced in a study of cytomegalovirus exposure and HLA in healthy donors. Measured with immunoSEQ multiplex PCR; TCRdb has only the in-frame clones, and not every one. This sample has hundreds of thousands of clones, with roughly 90% found just once. Material: PBMCs. The receptors were sampled from a woman between 18 and 29 years old in good health and CMV-seronegative.

There are a few counts of this clone. The chain combines TRBV10-3 with TRBJ2-1, with 9 nucleotides matching TRBD1. The junction had 13 bases not matched to a gene; V was cut back by 2 bases and J by 8 bases. Germline V CDR1 and CDR2: ENHRY, SYGVKD. This CDR3 is built from 17 residues. CDR3 nucleotide sequence: TGTGCCATCAGTGAGGGGATATCCGGGACAGGGTACGATGAGCAGTTCTTC. Its translation: CAISEGISGTGYDEQFF.

The CDR3 region is CSVARDAGGKTQYF. DNA for the CDR3: TGCAGCGTTGCTCGGGACGCGGGGGGAAAGACCCAGTACTTC. The chain links TRBV29-1 to TRBJ2-5, with 8 positions matching TRBD2. The junction had 10 bases not matched to a gene; V was cut back by 4 bases and J by 6 bases. The CDR3 length is 14 residues. Germline CDR1 SQVTM, CDR2 ANQGSEA.

The CDR3 nucleotides are TGTGCCAGCAGTATTCCCCCAGGGGGGGAAGCTTTCTTT. Residues: CASSIPPGGEAFF. V usage is TRBV27 and J usage is TRBJ1-1, with TRBD1 identical over 7 bases. CDR1 MNHEY and CDR2 SMNVEV come from the germline V gene (reference sequence). Germline trimming cut 5 bases from V and 8 bases from J; bases unmatched to any gene: 8. The CDR3 covers 13 residues.

The chain couples TRBV28 to TRBJ1-5; TRBD1 matches at 7 bases. CDR1 is MDHEN and CDR2 is SYDVKM in the germline V gene. CDR3 length equals 14 residues. Trimming at V came to 5 bases and at J to 7 bases, leaving 8 bases not matched to a gene. The CDR3 protein is CASSTQGDRQPQHF. As DNA, the CDR3 is TGTGCCAGCAGTACCCAGGGGGATCGACAGCCCCAGCATTTT.

CDR3 nucleotides: TGTGCCAGCAGCGTTTCCGGGAGTCATTCACCCCTCCACTTT. Translating gives CASSVSGSHSPLHF. The chain carries TRBV9 and TRBJ1-6, with D unresolved. Germline CDR1 reads SGDLS; CDR2 reads YYNGEE. V lost 2 bases, J lost 8 bases, and 11 bases lay in between. The CDR3 spans 14 residues.

This chain links TRBV4-1 with TRBJ2-3; 7 bases fit TRBD2. The CDR3 has 15 residues. The germline V gene has CDR1 MGHRA and CDR2 YSYEKL. V gave up 4 bases and J gave up 4 bases; unmatched junction bases: 8. The CDR3 region is CASSPGAGVADTQYF. CDR3 DNA sequence: TGCGCCAGCAGCCCTGGGGCGGGAGTGGCAGATACGCAGTATTTT.

The table lists this clone with a few counts. The genes are TRBV5-4 and TRBJ2-1; 10 nucleotides align to TRBD2. The CDR3 extends over 19 amino acids. Germline V gives CDR1 SGHNT, CDR2 YYREEE (reference sequence). Losses at the gene ends were 4 bases for V and 6 bases for J; bases not matched to a gene: 19. The CDR3 nucleotides are TGTGCCAGCAGCCGGGACATTTCGACTTTAGCGGGAGGCTCCAATGAGCAGTTCTTC. Translating gives CASSRDISTLAGGSNEQFF.

This clone was observed once. This chain links TRBV28 with TRBJ2-7; D perhaps matches TRBD1 (6 bases). CDR1 and CDR2 from the germline V gene are MDHEN and SYDVKM. Between the trimmed V and J ends, which lost 7 bases and 3 bases, there was a span of 10 bases. The CDR3 covers 12 residues. The DNA of the CDR3 is TGTGCCAGCACCTCACAGGGCTACGAGCAGTACTTC. Translation: CASTSQGYEQYF.

The gene calls are TRBV30 and TRBJ1-2; 7 positions match TRBD1. This CDR3 spans 15 amino acids. Losses at the gene ends were 0 bases for V and 8 bases for J; bases not matched to a gene: 12. Germline lookup yields CDR1 GTSNPN and CDR2 SVGIG (reference sequence). The CDR3 bases are TGTGCCTGGAGTGTACCTGGACAGGCGCCTTTAGGCTACACCTTC. This codes for CAWSVPGQAPLGYTF.

This rearrangement joins TRBV19 to TRBJ2-7; 7 nucleotides align to TRBD1. The germline V gene encodes CDR1 LNHDA and CDR2 SQIVND (reference sequence). V was pared by 3 bases and J by 0 bases, with 14 bases of the junction left unmatched. The CDR3 extends over 18 amino acids. DNA of the CDR3: TGTGCCAGTAGTATCGCTGCGACAGGGCTTGATACCTCCTACGAGCAGTACTTC. This translates into CASSIAATGLDTSYEQYF.

The chain combines TRBV4-1 with TRBJ2-2; 10 bases match TRBD1. V dropped 6 bases and J dropped 7; count of bases not matched to a gene: 5. Germline CDR1 MGHRA, CDR2 YSYEKL. This CDR3 is 14 amino acids long. The CDR3 loop is CASSSDRGVGELFF. CDR3 bases: TGCGCCAGCAGTTCGGACAGGGGGGTCGGGGAGCTGTTTTTT.

The rearrangement uses TRBV18 and TRBJ2-1; 8 bases fit TRBD2. Germline V gene lookup returns CDR1 KGHSH and CDR2 LQKENI. Unmatched junction bases numbered 6, after V lost 4 bases and J lost 4 bases. This CDR3 comprises 15 residues. CDR3 nucleotides: TGTGCCAGCTCACAGCCAAGCGGGGGATACAATGAGCAGTTCTTC. Translation: CASSQPSGGYNEQFF.

The CDR3 nucleotides read TGTGCCAGCAGTGGCTCTAGGGGATACAATGAGCAGTTCTTC. Translated: CASSGSRGYNEQFF. The chain has TRBV2 and TRBJ2-1, with D possibly being TRBD1 (5 bases). Trimming took 4 bases from V and 4 from J, leaving 11 bases between them. CDR1 is SNHLY, CDR2 FYNNEI, per germline. The length of the CDR3 is 14 residues. Together with reference TRBV2 and TRBJ2-1, the CDR3 gives the full variable domain: EPEVTQTPSHQVTQMGQEVILRCVPISNHLYFYWYRQILGQKVEFLVSFYNNEISEKSEIFDDQFSVERPDGSNFTLKIRSTKLEDSAMYFCASSGSRGYNEQFFGPGTRLTVL.

This clone was recorded once. The chain is built from TRBV6-5 and TRBJ2-1, with TRBD1 as a possible D gene (5 bases). CDR1 is MNHEY, CDR2 SVGAGI, per germline. The CDR3 runs 14 residues. V lost 10 bases, J lost 2 bases, and 15 bases lay in between. CDR3 loop: CATDTMGPYNEQFF. CDR3 sequence (DNA): TGTGCCACCGATACCATGGGGCCCTACAATGAGCAGTTCTTC.

The chain links TRBV5-6 to TRBJ1-1; D is perhaps TRBD1 (5 bases). The germline V gene has CDR1 SGHDT and CDR2 YYEEEE. The CDR3 has 14 amino acids. Trimming pared 2 bases from V and 4 bases from J, leaving 12 bases between. The CDR3 loop is CASSFQGVGTEAFF. The CDR3 bases are TGTGCCAGCAGCTTCCAGGGTGTGGGCACTGAAGCTTTCTTT. The entire variable domain, with the rest obtained from reference TRBV5-6 and TRBJ1-1, is as follows: DAGVTQSPTHLIKTRGQQVTLRCSPKSGHDTVSWYQQALGQGPQFIFQYYEEEERQRGNFPDRFSGHQFPNYSSELNVNALLLGDSALYLCASSFQGVGTEAFFGQGTRLTVV.

This sequence joins TRBV5-8 and TRBJ2-7, with no clear D. The V and J ends lost 4 bases and 0 bases respectively, with 5 bases between them. The CDR3 length is 12 residues. CDR1 SGHTS and CDR2 YDEGEE come from the germline V gene. In DNA, the CDR3 is TGTGCCAGCAGCGCTAGCTCCTACGAGCAGTACTTC. Amino acid sequence: CASSASSYEQYF.

The J gene is TRBJ2-1, the V gene TRBV19; 7 nucleotides match TRBD2. The CDR3 covers 15 residues. In germline, CDR1 is LNHDA, CDR2 SQIVND (reference sequence). V lost 5 bases and J lost 1; bases outside the gene matches: 5. The CDR3 DNA reads as TGTGCCAGTAGTTCGCGGGAGCTTTCCTACAATGAGCAGTTCTTC. This encodes CASSSRELSYNEQFF.

The chain joins TRBV15 to TRBJ1-1; D not certain. There are 16 residues in the CDR3. CDR1 is LNHNV, CDR2 YYDKDF, per germline (reference sequence). V lost 0 bases to trimming and J lost 4 bases, with 15 bases between them. CDR3 in amino acids: CATSRDRVRLSTEAFF. The CDR3 nucleotides are TGTGCCACCAGCAGAGATCGGGTGAGGTTGAGCACTGAAGCTTTCTTT.

The chain employs TRBV11-2 and TRBJ2-7; 7 nucleotides line up with TRBD2. The CDR3 runs 14 residues. Germline assignment: CDR1 SGHAT and CDR2 FQNNGV. Trimming at V came to 3 bases and at J to 2 bases, leaving 4 bases not matched to a gene. The CDR3 DNA reads as TGTGCCAGCAGCTTTTTCCGGGGGGCCTACGAGCAGTACTTC. As protein: CASSFFRGAYEQYF.

The CDR3, as DNA: TGTGCCAGCTCAACCCGGACTAGCTCACCCACCGGGGAGCTGTTTTTT. Encoded protein: CASSTRTSSPTGELFF. This sequence joins TRBV18 and TRBJ2-2; 8 bases fit TRBD2. After removal of 5 bases from V and 4 bases from J, the junction contained 9 bases not matched to a gene. The CDR3 sequence is 16 residues long. Germline-derived CDR1 and CDR2 are KGHSH and LQKENI.

In nucleotides, the CDR3 is TGTGCCAGTAGTATAGTGGCTAGAACAGATACGCAGTATTTT. As protein: CASSIVARTDTQYF. The chain recombines TRBV19 with TRBJ2-3; D gene ambiguous. Trimming cost V 1 base and J 3 bases, with 8 bases left between them. The germline gives CDR1 LNHDA, CDR2 SQIVND (reference sequence). The CDR3 covers 14 residues.

This chain joins TRBV27 and TRBJ1-5; a weak D match, TRBD1 (6 bases). This CDR3 region has 15 residues. The ends were cut back, 5 bases at V and 7 bases at J, with 18 bases in the middle. Germline V gives CDR1 MNHEY, CDR2 SMNVEV (reference sequence). CDR3 coding DNA: TGTGCCAGCAGTCAATCAACAGGGCAAGGCCAGCCCCAGCATTTT. Translating it yields CASSQSTGQGQPQHF.

The V and J genes are TRBV29-1 and TRBJ1-2; TRBD1 matches at 10 bases. The J segment lost 8 bases and the V segment lost 7 bases, leaving 13 bases of the junction unmatched. CDR1 SQVTM and CDR2 ANQGSEA come from the germline V gene. CDR3 length: 14 residues. In DNA form, the CDR3 reads TGCAGCGCGTTACCGGGACAGGGGCCAGGAGGCTACACCTTC. Translation: CSALPGQGPGGYTF.

This clone was seen a handful of times. The chain combines TRBV4-1 with TRBJ2-7, with 9 bases matching TRBD1. Germline CDR1 and CDR2: MGHRA and YSYEKL. V was clipped by 5 bases and J by 3 bases; unmatched bases: 8. The length of the CDR3 is 15 residues. The CDR3 is CASSYDRGELYEQYF. The CDR3 region has the DNA TGCGCCAGCAGCTATGACAGGGGGGAACTCTACGAGCAGTACTTC.

Remarks on this clone: The sample holds other DNA sequences that translate to the same CDR3. V usage is TRBV18 and J usage is TRBJ1-1, with a possible D match to TRBD1 (5 bases). CDR3 length: 12 residues. In germline, CDR1 is KGHSH, CDR2 LQKENI. Trimming pared 6 bases from V and 8 bases from J, leaving 13 bases between. The CDR3 DNA reads TGTGCCAGCTCCCCGGGGGGAGACGAAGCTTTCTTT. Its protein is CASSPGGDEAFF.

Only one count was recorded for this clone. The J gene is TRBJ1-1, the V gene TRBV11-2; D not certain. V lost 5 bases to trimming and J lost 4 bases, with 14 bases between them. Germline loops: CDR1 SGHAT, CDR2 FQNNGV. The CDR3 extends over 14 amino acids. CDR3 DNA sequence: TGTGCCAGCAGCCCGAGGGTAGTCGTCACTGAAGCTTTCTTT. Amino acids: CASSPRVVVTEAFF. The complete variable domain, with remaining parts taken from reference TRBV11-2 and TRBJ1-1, reads EAGVAQSPRYKIIEKRQSVAFWCNPISGHATLYWYQQILGQGPKLLIQFQNNGVVDDSQLPKDRFSAERLKGVDSTLKIQPAKLEDSAVYLCASSPRVVVTEAFFGQGTRLTVV.

The chain combines TRBV11-2 with TRBJ2-7; a possible D gene is TRBD2 (5 bases). CDR3 length equals 16 residues. Germline assignment: CDR1 SGHAT and CDR2 FQNNGV. V was clipped by 5 bases and J by 1 base, with 18 bases between them. Written as DNA, the CDR3 is TGTGCCAGCAGCCTCGAGGGCCTCTCCTCTTCCTACGAGCAGTACTTC. It specifies CASSLEGLSSSYEQYF.

The chain joins TRBV6-5 to TRBJ1-5; D not resolved. The CDR3 is made up of 15 amino acids. Germline V gives CDR1 MNHEY, CDR2 SVGAGI. With 0 bases removed from V and 6 bases from J, the gap between germline ends came to 12 bases. The CDR3 sequence is CASSYSSGAAQPQHF. CDR3 nucleotide sequence: TGTGCCAGCAGTTACTCGAGTGGCGCGGCTCAGCCCCAGCATTTT.

V is TRBV18 and J is TRBJ1-1; 7 nucleotides match TRBD1. The CDR3 sequence is 13 residues long. V dropped 3 bases and J dropped 8; count of bases not matched to a gene: 6. CDR1 and CDR2 (germline): KGHSH, LQKENI. As DNA, the CDR3 is TGTGCCAGCTCACCCGGACAGGTCGAAGAAGCTTTCTTT. The encoded protein is CASSPGQVEEAFF. Together with reference TRBV18 and TRBJ1-1, the CDR3 gives the full variable domain: NAGVMQNPRHLVRRRGQEARLRCSPMKGHSHVYWYRQLPEEGLKFMVYLQKENIIDESGMPKERFSAEFPKEGPSILRIQQVVRGDSAAYFCASSPGQVEEAFFGQGTRLTVV.

The chain uses TRBV19 and TRBJ1-2; D is uncertain. Between the trimmed V and J ends, which lost 8 bases and 0 bases, there was a span of 13 bases. This CDR3 contains 14 residues. Germline CDR1 reads LNHDA; CDR2 reads SQIVND (reference sequence). CDR3 coding DNA: TGTGCCAGTGAAACCCGGAGATCTAACTATGGCTACACCTTC. Translated, it gives CASETRRSNYGYTF.

The chain uses TRBV2 and TRBJ1-4; D perhaps matches TRBD1 (6 bases). Germline V CDR1 and CDR2: SNHLY, FYNNEI. V lost 4 bases to trimming and J lost 6 bases, with 12 bases between them. The CDR3 runs to 14 residues. The CDR3 DNA follows: TGTGCCAGCAGTGGTGGGGGGGGCGATGAAAAACTGTTTTTT. The encoded protein is CASSGGGGDEKLFF.

The chain joins TRBV27 to TRBJ2-7, with 10 nucleotides matching TRBD1. CDR3 size: 15 residues. V lost 5 bases to trimming and J lost 5 bases; unmatched junction nucleotides: 9. Germline lookup yields CDR1 MNHEY and CDR2 SMNVEV (reference sequence). In nucleotides, the CDR3 is TGTGCCAGCAGTCTAGGGACAGGGGCGAGGGACGAGCAGTACTTC. This codes for CASSLGTGARDEQYF.